These T cell receptor beta chains were read from a single sample in a study of spatial heterogeneity in lung cancer. From the 5' RACE reads, TCRdb called clonotypes with MiXCR, one entry per CDR3 protein. The sample yields 9,500 to 10,000 distinct CDR3 sequences, around 6% seen once. The specimen was lung tumor tissue, collected at surgery. Receptors originate from a male donor with early-stage non-small cell lung cancer. CDR3s include the opening cysteine and the closing phenylalanine or tryptophan. D genes are given only for firm matches. Part of the rows lack a size; the others show once, few, many or a class for expanded clones.

abundance: many; v_gene: TRBV27; d_gene: -; j_gene: TRBJ2-1; CDR3aa: CASSYSGEQFF; CDR3nt: TGTGCCAGCAGCTATAGTGGTGAGCAGTTCTTC
abundance: medium-sized; v_gene: TRBV28; d_gene: -; j_gene: TRBJ1-4; CDR3aa: CASSERGEKLFF; CDR3nt: TGTGCCAGCAGTGAGAGGGGAGAAAAACTGTTTTTT
abundance: many; v_gene: TRBV28; d_gene: -; j_gene: TRBJ1-2; CDR3aa: CASSLNYQVDGYTF; CDR3nt: TGTGCCAGCAGTTTAAACTACCAGGTCGATGGCTACACCTTC
abundance: medium-sized; v_gene: TRBV7-8; d_gene: TRBD1; j_gene: TRBJ1-1; CDR3aa: CASSPRTGRLNTEAFF; CDR3nt: TGTGCCAGCAGCCCTCGGACAGGACGATTAAACACTGAAGCTTTCTTT
abundance: -; v_gene: TRBV29-1; d_gene: -; j_gene: TRBJ2-2; CDR3aa: CSVVVGLSNTGELFF; CDR3nt: TGCAGCGTTGTGGTAGGATTATCGAACACCGGGGAGCTGTTTTTT
abundance: -; v_gene: TRBV20-1; d_gene: TRBD1; j_gene: TRBJ1-2; CDR3aa: CSARGGQGHIGYTF; CDR3nt: TGCAGTGCTAGAGGGGGACAGGGGCATATTGGCTACACCTTC
abundance: many; v_gene: TRBV12-3/TRBV12-4; d_gene: -; j_gene: TRBJ1-5; CDR3aa: CASSSDKTDQPQHF; CDR3nt: TGTGCCAGCAGTTCGGACAAGACAGATCAGCCCCAGCATTTT
abundance: many; v_gene: TRBV30; d_gene: -; j_gene: TRBJ1-5; CDR3aa: CAWSVGLDQPQHF; CDR3nt: TGTGCCTGGAGTGTCGGGTTAGATCAGCCCCAGCATTTT
abundance: medium-sized; v_gene: TRBV28; d_gene: -; j_gene: TRBJ1-5; CDR3aa: CASRTGGSNQPQHF; CDR3nt: TGTGCCAGCAGGACGGGAGGGAGCAATCAGCCCCAGCATTTT
abundance: medium-sized; v_gene: TRBV20-1; d_gene: -; j_gene: TRBJ1-2; CDR3aa: CSAPARASYGYTF; CDR3nt: TGCAGTGCTCCGGCTCGAGCATCCTATGGCTACACCTTC
abundance: medium-sized; v_gene: TRBV7-3; d_gene: -; j_gene: TRBJ1-2; CDR3aa: CASSLRDGNGYTF; CDR3nt: TGTGCCAGCAGCTTAAGGGACGGGAATGGCTACACCTTC
abundance: many; v_gene: TRBV19; d_gene: -; j_gene: TRBJ1-5; CDR3aa: CASSISRVTRDFSNQPQHF; CDR3nt: TGTGCCAGTAGTATATCAAGGGTTACTCGAGACTTTAGCAATCAGCCCCAGCATTTT
abundance: many; v_gene: TRBV28; d_gene: TRBD1; j_gene: TRBJ2-5; CDR3aa: CASKATGMVETQYF; CDR3nt: TGTGCCAGCAAAGCGACAGGGATGGTTGAGACCCAGTACTTC
abundance: -; v_gene: TRBV7-8; d_gene: TRBD2; j_gene: TRBJ2-3; CDR3aa: CASSLIVPIESSGDYTDTQYF; CDR3nt: TGTGCCAGCAGCTTAATCGTTCCAATAGAGTCTAGCGGGGACTACACAGATACGCAGTATTTT
abundance: many; v_gene: TRBV11-2; d_gene: TRBD1; j_gene: TRBJ1-1; CDR3aa: CASSYQGGLKNTEAFF; CDR3nt: TGTGCCAGCAGCTACCAGGGGGGACTAAAGAACACTGAAGCTTTCTTT
abundance: medium-sized; v_gene: TRBV20-1; d_gene: -; j_gene: TRBJ2-1; CDR3aa: CSAGTPNEQFF; CDR3nt: TGCAGTGCCGGGACTCCCAATGAGCAGTTCTTC
abundance: few; v_gene: TRBV12-3/TRBV12-4; d_gene: -; j_gene: TRBJ2-4; CDR3aa: CASSFTGKKNIQYF; CDR3nt: TGTGCCAGCAGTTTCACAGGGAAGAAAAACATTCAGTACTTC
abundance: many; v_gene: TRBV7-3; d_gene: -; j_gene: TRBJ2-6; CDR3aa: CASSTSAGETANVLTF; CDR3nt: TGTGCCAGCAGCACCTCCGCCGGGGAAACGGCCAACGTCCTGACTTTC
abundance: medium-sized; v_gene: TRBV11-2; d_gene: -; j_gene: TRBJ1-3; CDR3aa: CASSFDGIHTIYF; CDR3nt: TGTGCCAGCAGCTTCGACGGAATCCATACCATATATTTT
abundance: many; v_gene: TRBV7-8; d_gene: -; j_gene: TRBJ2-3; CDR3aa: CASSPLDTVPLGTDTQYF; CDR3nt: TGTGCCAGCAGCCCTCTCGACACGGTCCCCCTGGGCACAGATACGCAGTATTTT
abundance: large; v_gene: TRBV4-1; d_gene: -; j_gene: TRBJ2-1; CDR3aa: CASSQGFSEQFF; CDR3nt: TGCGCCAGCAGCCAAGGATTCAGTGAGCAGTTCTTC
abundance: -; v_gene: TRBV29-1; d_gene: -; j_gene: TRBJ2-7; CDR3aa: CSVEGGQGLYEQYF; CDR3nt: TGCAGCGTTGAAGGTGGTCAGGGACTCTACGAGCAGTACTTC
abundance: many; v_gene: TRBV2; d_gene: -; j_gene: TRBJ1-5; CDR3aa: CASRWGVEPQHF; CDR3nt: TGTGCCAGCAGATGGGGGGTCGAACCCCAGCATTTT